Listed below are T cell receptor beta chains from one sample, sequenced in a study of control samples from healthy donors and cancer patients. The method was immunoSEQ multiplex PCR; TCRdb's version includes in-frame clones alone and lacks a portion of them. This sample has over 80,000 clones, with 70% to 90% found just once. The sample consisted of blood. The receptors derive from a man aged 25 to 40 in good health. Both conserved end residues are part of each CDR3. Each record gives: V gene, J gene, clone size, CDR3 protein. A row's size may be missing; if present it is once, few, many or a size class.

v_gene: TRBV6-1
j_gene: TRBJ1-2
abundance: -
CDR3aa: CASSERRNYGYTF

v_gene: TRBV9
j_gene: TRBJ2-3
abundance: few
CDR3aa: CASSGQSTDTQYF

v_gene: TRBV27
j_gene: TRBJ1-3
abundance: once
CDR3aa: CASSLSGNSGNTIYF

v_gene: TRBV10-3
j_gene: TRBJ2-1
abundance: few
CDR3aa: CAISESSLGANEQFF

v_gene: TRBV9
j_gene: TRBJ2-1
abundance: -
CDR3aa: CASSLTGTSNEQFF

v_gene: TRBV5-6
j_gene: TRBJ1-5
abundance: -
CDR3aa: CASSLRVRGSGQPQHF

v_gene: TRBV7-2
j_gene: TRBJ2-7
abundance: -
CDR3aa: CASSLVGVRAYEQYF

v_gene: TRBV20-1
j_gene: TRBJ1-2
abundance: -
CDR3aa: CSAGRIYGYTF

v_gene: TRBV9
j_gene: TRBJ2-4
abundance: -
CDR3aa: CASSVGDRGYLPDIQYF

v_gene: TRBV19
j_gene: TRBJ2-4
abundance: -
CDR3aa: CASSGFLKNIQYF

v_gene: TRBV2
j_gene: TRBJ1-5
abundance: -
CDR3aa: CASHLGGGQPQHF

v_gene: TRBV11-1
j_gene: TRBJ1-3
abundance: many
CDR3aa: CASSSPGLSGNTIYF

v_gene: TRBV29-1
j_gene: TRBJ1-2
abundance: -
CDR3aa: CSVQFPGTENGYTF

v_gene: TRBV5-1
j_gene: TRBJ2-2
abundance: -
CDR3aa: CASSLEGDKLAGELFF

v_gene: TRBV2
j_gene: TRBJ1-1
abundance: -
CDR3aa: CASKAGSFAEAFF

v_gene: TRBV11-2
j_gene: TRBJ2-7
abundance: -
CDR3aa: CASSLEGTSAHEQYF

v_gene: TRBV24-1
j_gene: TRBJ1-5
abundance: -
CDR3aa: CATSDAGTYDQPQHF

v_gene: TRBV28
j_gene: TRBJ1-1
abundance: -
CDR3aa: CASSLGPFTLAFF

v_gene: TRBV5-1
j_gene: TRBJ2-2
abundance: -
CDR3aa: CASSLNRARGGELFF

v_gene: TRBV6-5
j_gene: TRBJ1-1
abundance: -
CDR3aa: CASSQGRNTEAFF

v_gene: TRBV30
j_gene: TRBJ1-4
abundance: -
CDR3aa: CAWNPGQGLLGEKLFF

v_gene: TRBV30
j_gene: TRBJ2-5
abundance: -
CDR3aa: CAWSWTGQKETQYF

v_gene: TRBV4-2
j_gene: TRBJ2-2
abundance: -
CDR3aa: CASSHGGSGGRNTGELFF

v_gene: TRBV5-1
j_gene: TRBJ2-6
abundance: -
CDR3aa: CASSPAGTGGGSGANVLTF

v_gene: TRBV2
j_gene: TRBJ2-7
abundance: -
CDR3aa: CASRKQGYEQYF